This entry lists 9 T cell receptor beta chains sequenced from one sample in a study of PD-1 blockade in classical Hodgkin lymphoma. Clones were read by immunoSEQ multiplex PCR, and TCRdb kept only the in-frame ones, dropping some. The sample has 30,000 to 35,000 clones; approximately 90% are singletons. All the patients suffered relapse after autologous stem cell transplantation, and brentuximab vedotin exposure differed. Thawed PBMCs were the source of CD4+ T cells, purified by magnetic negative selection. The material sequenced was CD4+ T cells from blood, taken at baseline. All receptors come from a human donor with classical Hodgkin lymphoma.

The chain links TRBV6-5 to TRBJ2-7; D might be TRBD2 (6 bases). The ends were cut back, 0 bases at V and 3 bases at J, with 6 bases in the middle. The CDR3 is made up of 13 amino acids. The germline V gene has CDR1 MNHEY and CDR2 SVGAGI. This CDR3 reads CASSYSGSYEQYF. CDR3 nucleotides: TGTGCCAGCAGTTACTCCGGGAGCTACGAGCAGTACTTC.

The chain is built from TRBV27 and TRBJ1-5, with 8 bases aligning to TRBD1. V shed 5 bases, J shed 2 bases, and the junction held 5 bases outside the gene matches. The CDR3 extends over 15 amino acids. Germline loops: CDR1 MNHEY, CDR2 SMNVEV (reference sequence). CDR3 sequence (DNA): TGTGCCAGCAGTGGACAGGGATTGGGCAATCAGCCCCAGCATTTT. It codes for CASSGQGLGNQPQHF.

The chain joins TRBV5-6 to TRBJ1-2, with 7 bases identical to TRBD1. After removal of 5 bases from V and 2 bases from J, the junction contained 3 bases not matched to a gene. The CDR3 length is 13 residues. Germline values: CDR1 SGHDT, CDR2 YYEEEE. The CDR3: CASSVGQNYGYTF. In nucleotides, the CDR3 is TGTGCCAGCAGTGTGGGACAGAACTATGGCTACACCTTC.

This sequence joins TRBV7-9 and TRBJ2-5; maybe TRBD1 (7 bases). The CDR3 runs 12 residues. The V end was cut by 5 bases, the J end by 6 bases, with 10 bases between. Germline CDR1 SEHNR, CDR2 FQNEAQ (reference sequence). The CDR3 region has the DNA TGTGCCAGCAGCCCAGGGGGGCAGACCCAGTACTTC. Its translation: CASSPGGQTQYF.

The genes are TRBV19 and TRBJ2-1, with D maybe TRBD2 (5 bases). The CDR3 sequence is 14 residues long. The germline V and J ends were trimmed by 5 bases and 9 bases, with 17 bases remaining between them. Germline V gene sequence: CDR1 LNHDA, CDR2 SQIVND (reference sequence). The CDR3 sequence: CASSPLTTPGEQFF. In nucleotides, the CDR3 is TGTGCCAGTAGTCCCCTGACTACGCCTGGTGAGCAGTTCTTC.

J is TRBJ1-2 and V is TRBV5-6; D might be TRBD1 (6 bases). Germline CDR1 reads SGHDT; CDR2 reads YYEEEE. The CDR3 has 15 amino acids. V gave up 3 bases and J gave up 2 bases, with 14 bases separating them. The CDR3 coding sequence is TGTGCCAGCAGCTGGGCGACAGGAGCCAACTATGGCTACACCTTC. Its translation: CASSWATGANYGYTF.

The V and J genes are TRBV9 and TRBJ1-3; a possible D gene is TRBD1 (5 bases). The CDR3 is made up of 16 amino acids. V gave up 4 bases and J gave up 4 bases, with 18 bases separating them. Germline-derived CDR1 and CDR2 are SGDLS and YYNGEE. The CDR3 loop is CASSPLGEARGNTIYF. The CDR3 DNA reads TGTGCCAGCAGCCCACTGGGGGAAGCTCGAGGAAACACCATATATTTT.

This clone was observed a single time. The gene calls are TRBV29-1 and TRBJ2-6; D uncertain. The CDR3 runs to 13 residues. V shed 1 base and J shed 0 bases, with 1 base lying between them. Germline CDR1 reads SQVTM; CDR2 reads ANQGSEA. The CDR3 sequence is CSVEASGANVLTF. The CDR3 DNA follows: TGCAGCGTTGAAGCCTCTGGGGCCAACGTCCTGACTTTC.

This CDR3 is CSARGSYEQYF. The CDR3, as DNA: TGCAGTGCGAGGGGCAGCTACGAGCAGTACTTC. The V and J genes are TRBV20-1 and TRBJ2-7; D might be TRBD1 or TRBD2, each matching 5 bases. The germline CDR1 and CDR2 sequences are DFQATT and SNEGSKA (reference sequence). Trimming removed 6 bases from V and 3 bases from J, with 9 bases in between. This CDR3 is built from 11 residues.